These T cell receptor beta chains were read from a single sample in a study of T cell repertoires in cytomegalovirus infection. TCRdb re-analysed the reads in MiXCR, keeping a single row per CDR3 protein. Found here are 600,000 to 800,000 distinct CDR3 sequences, approximately 24% of them singletons; the top ten hold approximately 8.2%. Sequenced sample: CD8+ T cells from PBMCs. These receptors came from a human donor in good health (CMV status not recorded). Some clones in this sample may be carry-over from other donors' samples. The CDR3 runs from the conserved cysteine through the conserved F or W. D genes are given only for firm matches. A row's size may be missing; if present it is once, few, many or a size class.

d_call,j_call,clone_size,v_call,cdr3_aa,cdr3_nt
.,TRBJ1-1,few,TRBV4-2,CASSHGQTTNTEAFF,TGTGCCAGCAGCCACGGACAAACTACGAACACTGAAGCTTTCTTT
TRBD1,TRBJ1-6,many,TRBV7-2,CASSLGRQGKNSPLHF,TGTGCCAGCAGCTTAGGGAGACAGGGAAAGAATTCACCCCTCCACTTT
.,TRBJ1-1,few,TRBV7-9,CASSPRVRTEAFF,TGTGCCAGCAGCCCTAGGGTGCGCACTGAAGCTTTCTTT
TRBD1,TRBJ2-5,many,TRBV7-9,CASSLRQGVEETQYF,TGTGCCAGCAGCTTACGACAGGGGGTCGAAGAGACCCAGTACTTC
TRBD1,TRBJ2-3,few,TRBV7-6,CASSLADRVPDTQYF,TGTGCCAGCAGCTTAGCGGACAGGGTCCCAGATACGCAGTATTTT
.,TRBJ1-2,.,TRBV29-1,CSVDTGTTRSYTF,TGCAGCGTGGATACCGGGACCACGCGAAGCTACACCTTC
.,TRBJ1-5,few,TRBV20-1,CSAREVGFAQPQHF,TGCAGTGCTAGAGAGGTCGGGTTCGCTCAGCCCCAGCATTTT
TRBD2,TRBJ2-1,many,TRBV19,CASSTSGGPYNEQFF,TGTGCCAGTAGTACATCGGGGGGACCCTACAATGAGCAGTTCTTC
.,TRBJ2-2,.,TRBV29-1,CSVEDPGDGELFF,TGCAGCGTTGAAGATCCTGGGGACGGGGAGCTGTTTTTT
.,TRBJ2-3,.,TRBV28,CASSDYLGQYF,TGTGCCAGCAGCGACTACCTCGGGCAGTATTTT
TRBD1,TRBJ2-1,.,TRBV25-1,CASSAPSTGARNEQFF,TGTGCCAGCAGTGCCCCCTCGACAGGGGCAAGGAATGAGCAGTTCTTC
TRBD1,TRBJ1-2,.,TRBV6-1,CASSEIRQGNYGYTF,TGTGCCAGCAGTGAAATTAGACAGGGGAACTATGGCTACACCTTC
.,TRBJ2-2,many,TRBV6-1,CASGVGAVTGELFF,TGTGCCAGCGGGGTGGGCGCTGTAACCGGGGAGCTGTTTTTT
.,TRBJ2-6,few,TRBV7-9,CASQGGLRGANVLTF,TGTGCCAGCCAGGGGGGCCTTCGTGGGGCCAACGTCCTGACTTTC
.,TRBJ1-3,few,TRBV14,CASSQARVSGNTIYF,TGTGCCAGCAGCCAAGCACGGGTCTCTGGAAACACCATATATTTT
.,TRBJ1-5,.,TRBV23-1,CASSQLSRDLQPQHF,TGCGCCAGCAGTCAGTTGTCCAGGGACCTTCAGCCCCAGCATTTT
TRBD2,TRBJ2-5,.,TRBV20-1,CSASPEILAGDLKETQYF,TGCAGTGCTAGCCCTGAAATATTAGCGGGGGACTTAAAAGAGACCCAGTACTTC
.,TRBJ2-6,few,TRBV27,CASSLAGAILTF,TGTGCCAGCAGCCTAGCCGGGGCTATCCTGACTTTC
.,TRBJ1-6,few,TRBV12-3/TRBV12-4,CASSRVNSPLHF,TGTGCCAGCAGCCGGGTAAATTCACCCCTCCACTTT
TRBD1,TRBJ2-2,.,TRBV5-6,CASSSDRIMPMNTGELFF,TGTGCCAGCAGCTCGGACAGGATAATGCCTATGAACACCGGGGAGCTGTTTTTT
.,TRBJ1-2,few,TRBV6-5,CASNPWAGANYGYTF,TGTGCCAGCAATCCATGGGCAGGGGCTAACTATGGCTACACCTTC
.,TRBJ2-1,.,TRBV25-1,CVSGNEQFF,TGTGTCAGCGGAAATGAGCAGTTCTTC
.,TRBJ1-1,.,TRBV2,CASIPGPEAFF,TGTGCCAGCATTCCGGGCCCTGAAGCTTTCTTT
.,TRBJ2-1,few,TRBV29-1,CSAAGAGLGNEQFF,TGCAGCGCTGCGGGGGCAGGTCTCGGCAATGAGCAGTTCTTC
.,TRBJ1-2,.,TRBV6-5,CASSYSAGDYGYTF,TGTGCCAGCAGTTACTCGGCGGGGGACTATGGCTACACCTTC
.,TRBJ1-5,.,TRBV19,CASTPGTYSNQPQHF,TGTGCCAGTACCCCCGGGACATATAGCAATCAGCCCCAGCATTTT
.,TRBJ1-2,.,TRBV9,CASSREGLDGYTF,TGTGCCAGCAGCAGGGAGGGCTTGGATGGCTACACCTTC
.,TRBJ1-6,.,TRBV6-5,CASRQDMKEFRDDSPLHF,TGTGCCAGCAGGCAGGACATGAAGGAGTTCAGGGACGATTCACCCCTCCACTTT
.,TRBJ2-3,few,TRBV12-3/TRBV12-4,CATFAPGWADTQYF,TGTGCCACCTTCGCACCGGGCTGGGCAGATACGCAGTATTTT
.,TRBJ2-7,.,TRBV29-1,CSVEVPLLRGTYEQYF,TGCAGCGTTGAAGTCCCGCTTCTCCGGGGGACCTACGAGCAGTACTTC
.,TRBJ2-5,.,TRBV5-1,CASSSLLEETQYF,TGCGCCAGCAGCTCCCTATTAGAAGAGACCCAGTACTTC
TRBD1,TRBJ2-4,few,TRBV6-2/TRBV6-3,CASSYGGTGTSKNIQYF,TGTGCCAGCAGTTACGGGGGGACAGGGACGTCCAAAAACATTCAGTACTTC
TRBD1,TRBJ1-2,many,TRBV6-2/TRBV6-3,CACTRRTGNYGYTF,TGTGCCTGCACTCGTCGGACAGGGAACTATGGCTACACCTTC
TRBD1,TRBJ2-7,.,TRBV7-6,CASSWESGTGFWDEQYF,TGTGCCAGCAGCTGGGAATCAGGGACAGGGTTTTGGGACGAGCAGTACTTC
.,TRBJ1-6,many,TRBV7-8,CASSLGDATAPLHF,TGTGCCAGCAGCTTAGGGGACGCCACGGCGCCCCTCCACTTT
TRBD2,TRBJ2-3,few,TRBV7-3,CASGSGGTDTQYF,TGTGCTTCCGGAAGCGGGGGCACAGATACGCAGTATTTT
TRBD1,TRBJ2-1,many,TRBV7-9,CASSPTGDRGSSYNEQFF,TGTGCCAGCAGCCCGACCGGGGACAGGGGTAGCTCCTACAATGAGCAGTTCTTC
.,TRBJ2-5,.,TRBV28,CASSPRVGETQYF,TGTGCCAGCAGTCCCAGGGTGGGAGAGACCCAGTACTTC
.,TRBJ1-1,.,TRBV28,CVISKVWDVNTEAFF,TGTGTCATTTCAAAGGTTTGGGACGTGAACACTGAAGCTTTCTTT
.,TRBJ1-2,many,TRBV20-1,CSARATGGYTF,TGCAGTGCTAGAGCCACCGGTGGCTACACCTTC
.,TRBJ2-1,.,TRBV29-1,CSVDLVFTKGVDEQFF,TGCAGCGTTGACCTTGTGTTTACCAAAGGGGTCGATGAGCAGTTCTTC
.,TRBJ1-1,.,TRBV12-3/TRBV12-4,CASSFPITGSLTFF,TGTGCCAGCAGTTTCCCCATTACAGGATCCCTAACTTTCTTT
.,TRBJ1-1,.,TRBV29-1,CSVEGGLEAFF,TGCAGCGTTGAGGGAGGTCTAGAAGCTTTCTTT
.,TRBJ2-1,.,TRBV9,CASGWQAGDEQFF,TGTGCCAGCGGTTGGCAGGCCGGGGATGAGCAGTTCTTC
.,TRBJ2-2,many,TRBV4-3,CASSQGPRDPLSGELFF,TGCGCCAGCAGCCAAGGACCCCGGGACCCCCTTTCTGGGGAGCTGTTTTTT
.,TRBJ2-5,few,TRBV13,CASSFLATQETQYF,TGTGCCAGCAGCTTCCTTGCGACCCAAGAGACCCAGTACTTC
.,TRBJ2-5,.,TRBV19,CASSWGAQETQYF,TGTGCCAGTAGTTGGGGGGCTCAAGAGACCCAGTACTTC
TRBD2,TRBJ2-5,.,TRBV28,CASSSPGTTPRETQYF,TGTGCCAGCAGTTCTCCGGGGACTACCCCGCGGGAGACCCAGTACTTC
TRBD2,TRBJ2-6,.,TRBV6-5,CASNPLGGAGANVLTF,TGTGCCAGCAATCCACTGGGGGGGGCTGGGGCCAACGTCCTGACTTTC
.,TRBJ2-2,few,TRBV2,CASSEGDRTYTGELFF,TGTGCCAGCAGTGAAGGGGATAGAACCTACACCGGGGAGCTGTTTTTT
TRBD2,TRBJ2-1,.,TRBV6-1,CAFSRGGANEQFF,TGTGCCTTCAGTCGCGGGGGGGCTAATGAGCAGTTCTTC
TRBD1,TRBJ2-5,many,TRBV11-2,CASSSQDRGLQETQYF,TGTGCCAGCAGCTCTCAGGACAGGGGTCTTCAAGAGACCCAGTACTTC
TRBD1,TRBJ1-6,few,TRBV6-1,CASRKADRGSPLHF,TGTGCCAGCAGGAAGGCAGACAGGGGTTCACCCCTCCACTTT
TRBD2,TRBJ2-3,few,TRBV20-1,CSASPSGETDTQYF,TGCAGTGCTAGCCCCAGCGGGGAAACAGATACGCAGTATTTT
TRBD1,TRBJ2-2,many,TRBV7-8,CASRHRGNTGELFF,TGTGCCAGCAGACACAGGGGGAACACCGGGGAGCTGTTTTTT
.,TRBJ2-2,many,TRBV7-6,CASSLVWGTGELFF,TGTGCTAGCAGCTTAGTTTGGGGGACCGGGGAGCTGTTTTTT
.,TRBJ2-1,few,TRBV29-1,CSVEGSEESSYNEQFF,TGCAGCGTTGAAGGTAGCGAGGAAAGCTCCTACAATGAGCAGTTCTTC
.,TRBJ2-5,.,TRBV15,CATSRDVRETQYF,TGTGCCACCAGCAGAGATGTTAGGGAGACCCAGTACTTC
TRBD1,TRBJ2-3,many,TRBV7-3,CASSLGDRVRDTQYF,TGTGCCAGCAGCTTAGGGGACAGGGTGCGAGATACGCAGTATTTT
.,TRBJ1-4,many,TRBV7-9,CASTSASGDEKLFF,TGTGCCAGCACCTCCGCCTCGGGTGATGAAAAACTGTTTTTT